Shown below are 11 T cell receptor beta chains from a single sample sequenced in a study of blood T cell repertoires in COVID-19. Sequenced by immunoSEQ multiplex PCR; TCRdb stores in-frame clones only, minus some. The profile covers 140,000 to 150,000 clones, with 75% to 90% appearing a single time and approximately 4.3% taken by the ten largest. The sample consisted of PBMCs or T cells enriched from blood (not recorded which). These TCRs come from a woman aged 40 to 50 who had been exposed to COVID-19.

The chain employs TRBV6-5 and TRBJ2-7, with D uncertain. The length of the CDR3 is 14 residues. Trimming took off 3 bases at V and 2 bases at J, with 11 bases between the two ends. CDR1 MNHEY and CDR2 SVGAGI come from the germline V gene. CDR3 loop: CASSYRGPPYEQYF. Here the CDR3 DNA reads TGTGCCAGCAGTTATCGCGGTCCCCCCTACGAGCAGTACTTC.

The V gene is TRBV3-1 (or the pseudogene TRBV3-2), the J gene TRBJ1-4, with D hard to call. Germline lookup yields CDR1 LGHDT and CDR2 YNNKEL (reference sequence). This CDR3 is built from 14 residues. The germline V and J ends were trimmed by 0 bases and 13 bases, with 15 bases remaining between them. DNA for the CDR3: TGTGCCAGCAGCCAAGATCCCAAAAACGAGGTACTGTTTTTT. Its translation is CASSQDPKNEVLFF.

Of note for this clone: This CDR3 is also generated by other DNA sequences in the sample. The CDR3 bases are TGCGCCAGCAGCTTGGACAGGGCGAACACTGAAGCTTTCTTT. Translation: CASSLDRANTEAFF. J is TRBJ1-1 and V is TRBV5-1, with D perhaps matching TRBD1 (6 bases). Germline V CDR1 and CDR2: SGHRS, YFSETQ. Between the trimmed V and J ends, which lost 0 bases and 1 base, there was a span of 7 bases. CDR3 length: 14 amino acids.

This clone appeared a single time. The J gene is TRBJ2-3, the V gene TRBV19; no clear D gene. In germline, CDR1 is LNHDA, CDR2 SQIVND (reference sequence). CDR3 length equals 14 residues. The V end lost 9 bases, the J end lost 2 bases, and 15 bases lay between the germline ends. CDR3 nucleotides: TGTGCCAGCCAGAACAGTTTCTACACAGATACGCAGTATTTT. Translating it yields CASQNSFYTDTQYF.

The gene calls are TRBV4-3 and TRBJ2-7; 8 positions agree with TRBD1. CDR3 size: 14 residues. The germline V gene has CDR1 LGHNA and CDR2 YSLEER. The J segment lost 7 bases and the V segment lost 4 bases, leaving 9 bases of the junction unmatched. CDR3 nucleotides: TGCGCCAGCAGCCGGGACAGGAATACATTGGAGCAGTACTTC. Amino acids: CASSRDRNTLEQYF.

This clone occurred once. The chain joins TRBV9 to TRBJ2-3; 11 nucleotides agree with TRBD2. CDR3 size: 16 residues. The V gene end was trimmed by 3 bases and the J gene end by 0 bases; junction bases not matched to a gene: 3. Germline V gene data show CDR1 as SGDLS and CDR2 as YYNGEE. The CDR3 loop reads CASSAVAGGSTDTQYF. As DNA, the CDR3 is TGTGCCAGCAGCGCGGTAGCGGGAGGGAGCACAGATACGCAGTATTTT.

The V and J genes are TRBV5-1 and TRBJ2-7, with D tentatively TRBD1 (6 bases). The length of the CDR3 is 15 residues. Trimming cost V 0 bases and J 5 bases, with 15 bases left between them. Germline-derived CDR1 and CDR2 are SGHRS and YFSETQ. The CDR3 nucleotides are TGCGCCAGCAGCTTGGGGGTTAACAGGGTGAACGAGCAGTACTTC. This gives the protein CASSLGVNRVNEQYF.

This sequence joins TRBV7-9 and TRBJ1-2, with 10 bases aligning to TRBD1. Germline V gene data show CDR1 as SEHNR and CDR2 as FQNEAQ (reference sequence). V gave up 5 bases and J gave up 3 bases; unmatched junction bases: 6. The CDR3 has 15 amino acids. CDR3 coding DNA: TGTGCCAGCAGCCCGGGGACAGGGGAAGACTATGGCTACACCTTC. Its protein is CASSPGTGEDYGYTF.

V usage is TRBV19 and J usage is TRBJ1-2, with D possibly TRBD1 on 6 matching bases. The V end lost 6 bases, the J end lost 4 bases, and 12 bases lay between the germline ends. This CDR3 spans 13 amino acids. The germline V gene encodes CDR1 LNHDA and CDR2 SQIVND (reference sequence). The CDR3 DNA reads as TGTGCCAGTAGCATCCAGGGGTTCTATGGCTACACCTTC. Protein product: CASSIQGFYGYTF. Full variable domain (rest looked up from reference TRBV19 and TRBJ1-2): DGGITQSPKYLFRKEGQNVTLSCEQNLNHDAMYWYRQDPGQGLRLIYYSQIVNDFQKGDIAEGYSVSREKKESFPLTVTSAQKNPTAFYLCASSIQGFYGYTFGSGTRLTVV.

The chain recombines TRBV18 with TRBJ2-7, with D tentatively TRBD2 (5 bases). The CDR3 runs 15 residues. V was trimmed by 6 bases and J by 2 bases, leaving 17 bases between them. From germline, CDR1 is KGHSH and CDR2 LQKENI. CDR3 coding DNA: TGTGCCAGCTCCCCGTGGGAGCGGCAAACCTACGAGCAGTACTTC. Translation: CASSPWERQTYEQYF.

The chain links TRBV4-1 to TRBJ2-7, with D unclear. The CDR3 covers 14 residues. V was clipped by 4 bases and J by 1 base, with 11 bases between them. In germline, CDR1 is MGHRA, CDR2 YSYEKL. Written as DNA, the CDR3 is TGCGCCAGCAGCCCTTCGGTCTTATCCTACGAGCAGTACTTC. This gives the protein CASSPSVLSYEQYF.